This T cell receptor (beta chain) was obtained from a study of blood T cells in healthy people across ages. Overall study results and limits: One million T cells yielded diversity estimates that were considered underestimates.

Remarks on this clonotype: Its antigen is not known.

It was with a sample-barcoded 5' primer and a J-beta primer mix that a second PCR of about 6 to 12 cycles was run. One entry per CDR3 protein results from TCRdb running MiXCR on the 5' RACE reads. The repertoire holds hundreds of thousands of distinct CDR3 sequences, with roughly 60% as singletons. This CDR3 has 15 amino acids. The V and J ends lost 0 bases and 6 bases respectively, with 13 bases between them. From germline, CDR1 is SGHKS and CDR2 YYEKEE (reference sequence). The individuals who served as donors were healthy Caucasians living in Russia, aged roughly 6 to 100. The source material was blood. This sequence was found in a man aged 30 to 39 in good health. The chain combines TRBV5-5 with TRBJ1-5, with no clear D. The CDR3 DNA follows: TGTGCCAGCAGCTTGGATTGGGGAAAATTTCAGCCCCAGCATTTT. Translated: CASSLDWGKFQPQHF.